A single sample is the source of the 4 T cell receptor beta chains below, sequenced in a study of blood T cell repertoires in COVID-19 (dated by TCRdb to 2018 to 2021). Library creation used the immunoSEQ multiplex PCR assay. Not all clones reach the TCRdb copy of this immuneACCESS table, which keeps in-frame sequences only. Checked studies attribute under half of the gap to unresolved V genes and leave the rest unexplained. This sample is represented by fewer than 50,000 clones; approximately 92% of them were singletons. Approximately 0.35% of the sample is held by the ten biggest clonotypes. The sample consisted of peripheral blood. The receptors shown here come from a man between 50 and 59 years old with COVID-19, enrolled during active disease.

The rearrangement links TRBV5-1 to TRBJ2-3; 10 bases map to TRBD2. The CDR3 sequence is 14 residues long. The V and J ends lost 4 bases and 4 bases, in that order; junction bases with no gene match: 3. Germline V gives CDR1 SGHRS, CDR2 YFSETQ. This CDR3 is CASSPGTSADTQYF. CDR3 DNA sequence: TGCGCCAGCAGCCCCGGGACTAGCGCAGATACGCAGTATTTT.

The chain uses TRBV7-6 and TRBJ1-1, with TRBD1 identical over 8 bases. Germline-derived CDR1 and CDR2 are SGHVS and FNYEAQ. The CDR3 runs to 18 residues. V lost 2 bases and J lost 4; bases outside the gene matches: 15. The CDR3 DNA reads TGTGCCAGCAGCTTAAGGGCCCAGACAGGGGCCATCCGCACTGAAGCTTTCTTT. Translation: CASSLRAQTGAIRTEAFF.

The rearrangement joins TRBV18 to TRBJ1-1; the D is unclear. CDR3 length: 14 amino acids. Trimming removed 2 bases at V and 2 bases at J, with 9 bases between. Germline CDR1 KGHSH, CDR2 LQKENI. As DNA, the CDR3 is TGTGCCAGCTCACCAGAGGGATTAAACACTGAAGCTTTCTTT. Residues: CASSPEGLNTEAFF.

This chain links TRBV4-1 with TRBJ2-1, with no clear D. This CDR3 has 15 amino acids. Germline lookup yields CDR1 MGHRA and CDR2 YSYEKL. With 1 base removed from V and 8 bases from J, the gap between germline ends came to 15 bases. The CDR3 nucleotides are TGCGCCAGCAGCCAAGTCTCCAGGCTCGTGGATGAGCAGTTCTTC. Its translation: CASSQVSRLVDEQFF.